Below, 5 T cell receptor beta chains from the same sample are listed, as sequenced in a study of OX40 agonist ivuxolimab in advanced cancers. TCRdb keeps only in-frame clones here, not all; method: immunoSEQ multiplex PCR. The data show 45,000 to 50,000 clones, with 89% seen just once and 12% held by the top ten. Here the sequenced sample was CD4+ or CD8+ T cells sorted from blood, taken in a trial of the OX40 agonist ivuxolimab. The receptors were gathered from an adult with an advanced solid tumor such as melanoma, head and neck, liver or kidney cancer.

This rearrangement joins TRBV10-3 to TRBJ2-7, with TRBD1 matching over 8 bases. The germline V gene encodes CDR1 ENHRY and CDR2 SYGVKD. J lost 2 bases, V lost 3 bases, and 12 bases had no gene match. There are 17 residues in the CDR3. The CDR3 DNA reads TGTGCCATCAGTGACCTCAATACGGGACAGGTAGCCTACGAGCAGTACTTC. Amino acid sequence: CAISDLNTGQVAYEQYF.

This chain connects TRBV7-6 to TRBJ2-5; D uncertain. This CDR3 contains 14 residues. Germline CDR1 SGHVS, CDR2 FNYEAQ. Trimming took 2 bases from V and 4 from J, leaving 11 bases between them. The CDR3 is CASSLNLAAETQYF. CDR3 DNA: TGTGCCAGCAGCTTAAATCTGGCGGCAGAGACCCAGTACTTC.

DNA of the CDR3: TGCGCCAGCAGCTTGCGGACATCTAGCACAGATACGCAGTATTTT. Its translation: CASSLRTSSTDTQYF. This chain joins TRBV5-1 and TRBJ2-3, with D tentatively TRBD1 (5 bases). V lost 1 base and J lost 0, with 9 bases in between. The CDR3 totals 15 residues. CDR1 and CDR2 from the germline V gene are SGHRS and YFSETQ. Combining the CDR3 with reference TRBV5-1 and TRBJ2-3 gives the whole variable domain KAGVTQTPRYLIKTRGQQVTLSCSPISGHRSVSWYQQTPGQGLQFLFEYFSETQRNKGNFPGRFSGRQFSNSRSEMNVSTLELGDSALYLCASSLRTSSTDTQYFGPGTRLTVL.

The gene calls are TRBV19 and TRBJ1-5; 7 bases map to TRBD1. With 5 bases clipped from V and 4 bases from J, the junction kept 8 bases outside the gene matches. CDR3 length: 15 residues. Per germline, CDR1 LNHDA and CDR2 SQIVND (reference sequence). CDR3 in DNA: TGTGCCAGTAGTCCCCCTGGGACAGCAAATCAGCCCCAGCATTTT. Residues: CASSPPGTANQPQHF.

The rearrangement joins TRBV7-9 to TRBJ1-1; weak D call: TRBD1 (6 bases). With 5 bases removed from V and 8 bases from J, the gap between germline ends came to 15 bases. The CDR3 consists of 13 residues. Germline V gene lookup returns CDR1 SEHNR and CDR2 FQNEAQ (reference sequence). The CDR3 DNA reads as TGTGCCAGCAGCCTCCGGGGGCCAAGAGAAGCTTTCTTT. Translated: CASSLRGPREAFF.